This T cell receptor beta chain was sequenced during a study of cytomegalovirus exposure and HLA in healthy donors (dated by TCRdb to 2017 to 2019). General notes on the study: An earlier analysis of 587 of the donors reported approximately 300 Gb of sequence data and some 100 million unique TCR beta sequences from roughly 180 million T cells. Class I and class II HLA loci were covered by the typing at four-digit resolution. An early release that covered about 640 HLA-typed donors contained around 330 gigabases of sequencing data and 85 million to 100 million unique TCR sequences. Along with the approximately 620-subject first cohort, a separate validation cohort of approximately 110 different subjects was used. To predict cytomegalovirus infection status, the study combined high-throughput TCR immunosequencing, statistical association of individual TCRs with disease status, and machine learning. The study used immunosequencing to profile the T cell repertoires of approximately 650 subjects and linked those repertoires to cytomegalovirus serostatus. Alongside the repertoire data, information on donor age, sex, ethnicity and CMV serostatus was compiled. Several DR-DQ haplotypes were handled as single units for association and clustering because linkage in the cohort was strong. In the later analysis, no new phenotypic data were used to find candidate immune exposures; instead, reliance was placed on TCR beta sequences and their occurrence across donors. Of the 350 to 450 genotyped donors, 81% were placed in the genetic ancestry cluster associated with self-reported Caucasian donors. The study aimed to test whether cataloging public T cell receptors could reveal signatures of past pathogen exposure. In a later genetic analysis, genome-wide SNP genotypes for about 65% of the 666 donors were used, and that subset was treated as a discovery cohort. A later analysis re-examined previously published TCR beta repertoires from just over 650 donors and added high-resolution HLA genotyping to investigate patterns of TCR occurrence. Every repertoire in the discovery cohort had been generated on one and the same sequencing platform. An earlier analysis of approximately 630 of the donors applied high-throughput TCR beta sequencing to assess whether each TCR beta V gene segment acted as functional or pseudogenic. Among almost 400 genotyped donors of the cohort, an average of about 240,000 unique TCR beta nucleotide sequences were sequenced per donor, around 20% of them non-productive. Typing coverage differed by locus: A, B, C, DRB1 and DQB1 were typed in roughly 620-630 donors, DQA1 in about 500, DPA1 in 600 to 610, and DPB1 in 400 to 480. Here is what the overall study found, with its caveats: A further reported finding was that TCR beta sequences accurately predicted the HLA-A and HLA-B alleles for most subjects in the first cohort. Specific HLA alleles were associated with 15,000 to 20,000 TCR beta sequences at a false discovery rate of 0.05 in a later analysis. Because counts were too low, roughly 17 rarely observed V segments, including chromosome 9 orphons, were left out of the earlier analysis of roughly 600 of the donors. The classifier was reported to diagnose cytomegalovirus status with high specificity and sensitivity in both the original and validation cohorts. An earlier analysis of around 600 of the donors showed that most TCR beta V segments appeared in productive rearrangements either about 87% or about 30% of the time, which broadly matched IMGT annotations. While some public TCRs were present in many individuals, most TCR sequences turned up only very rarely across donors. The 87-base-pair reads could not distinguish some IMGT-functional V segments, including TRBV6-2 and TRBV6-3, so those segments were excluded. A later analysis found that most CMV-associated TCR beta chains appeared HLA-restricted, with HLA associations seemingly driven largely by CMV exposure. The presence/absence analyses assumed that sequencing depth was roughly uniform across donors, and that assumption may not be true. Immune exposure information for the cohort was limited to CMV serostatus. A cluster of highly shared sequence variants was judged likely to be a technical artifact of the sequencing pipeline. A later analysis found that HLA-associated TCR beta chains were more clonally expanded and had lower generation probabilities than equally common non-associated chains. In vitro tests confirmed that three of the cytomegalovirus-associated TCR beta chains recognize cytomegalovirus antigens. Because some donors lacked HLA typing at each locus, the association tests relied only on the typed subset. In a later genetic analysis, fewer N-insertions in productive TCRs were reported among donors in an Asian-associated ancestry cluster than the roughly 700-donor mean. Linkage disequilibrium might explain the correlated functional status among segregating V segments, but an unknown experimental factor could not be ruled out. When HLA alleles, especially DR and DQ, strongly co-occurred, TCR associations were difficult to assign to individual alleles. In a later analysis, several top co-occurrence clusters were reported to appear linked to parvovirus B19, influenza, CMV and Epstein-Barr virus. This cohort had only TCR beta chains sequenced, and the lack of alpha or paired-chain data limited which features could be detected. The authors suggested that the approach could potentially be extended to other disease states and immunological phenotypes. In a later analysis, TCR association rates were found to vary across HLA loci, with the most associated TCRs seen for DRB1 alleles and the fewest for HLA-C alleles. An association between a missense DCLRE1C variant and V-gene and J-gene trimming of TCR beta chains was found in a later genetic analysis and replicated in an independent cohort. The study listed 150 to 200 TCR beta chains as associated with cytomegalovirus.

The germline V gene yields SGHTA for CDR1 and FQGNSA for CDR2. V is cut by 1 base and J by 11 bases, and the space between the germline ends is 9 bases. The cysteine opens and the phenylalanine closes a CDR3 of 12 amino acids. Only CDR3 DNA is held: 36 bases, read in frame from base 1. With regard to this clone: The target of this receptor is not known. No qualities accompany the bases; no much larger clone lies one base away.

In total, approximately 690 healthy bone marrow donors made up the cohort. Cohort members were all nominally healthy when sampled, although unrecorded immune exposures were likely present. The donor tested CMV seronegative and was one of the 352 seronegative cohort members. Each donor provided a peripheral blood sample, and peripheral blood mononuclear cells were used for TCR beta sequencing. Genomic DNA was extracted from the blood cell samples with the Qiagen DNeasy Blood Extraction Kit. Libraries came from the immunoSEQ multiplex PCR assay. For the multiplex PCR, a mixture combining 60 forward primers for TCR Vbeta segments and 13 reverse primers for TCR Jbeta segments was used. The CDR3 region of rearranged TCR beta genes was amplified from genomic DNA by a multiplex PCR assay. Amplified TCR beta libraries were sequenced as 87-base-pair reads on the Illumina HiSeq System. As for the authors' bioinformatics: Across the 600 to 700 repertoires, a later analysis counted 60 million to 90 million unique TCR beta chains, 9.5 million to 12 million of which were shared by at least two donors. Raw reads were error-corrected and collapsed into unique sequences by a nearest-neighbor algorithm in which closely related sequences were merged to remove PCR and sequencing errors. V, D and J gene segments were assigned by aligning CDR3 sequences to IMGT reference sequences. For a sequence to be retained, at least a six-nucleotide match to both a V gene segment and a J gene segment was required. A rearrangement counted as productive if the CDR3 had no stop codons and remained in frame with V and J, and every other rearrangement counted as non-productive. Following IMGT convention, CDR3 was defined as the stretch from the second conserved V-encoded cysteine to the conserved J-encoded phenylalanine. The earlier analysis of about 530 of the donors excluded any sequence lacking an unambiguous match to a single V gene segment. In an earlier analysis of roughly 500 of the donors, V segments were called functional above 56.7% productive rearrangements and were called segregating when the between-donor standard deviation exceeded 5%. A statistical classification framework was built for diagnosing cytomegalovirus status from the catalog of TCR beta chain sequences. A later analysis assigned V and J genes by comparing TCR nucleotide sequences with IMGT/GENE-DB human TR gene sequences. The TCRdist pipeline was used in a later analysis to assign CDR3 sequences and most-parsimonious VDJ recombination scenarios. In a later analysis, every TCR beta chain was defined by the combination of its CDR3 amino acid sequence and its V-gene family, and reads without a unique V-gene family were dropped. In a later analysis, nearly 600 highly shared, low-generation-probability nucleotide sequences were removed to address suspected cross-contamination and a sequencing artifact. In a later analysis, a clonal expansion index for each public chain was calculated from normalized within-repertoire ranks of inferred template counts. In a later analysis, generation probabilities were computed with a VDJ recombination model fitted to out-of-frame rearrangements, and the resulting probabilities were checked against IGoR. In a later analysis, hypergeometric tests were used to score TCR-TCR, TCR-HLA and TCR-CMV co-occurrence, with a repertoire-size bias correction applied to TCR pairs. False discovery rates were estimated in a later analysis by permuting HLA or CMV assignments 20 times. In a later analysis, co-occurring TCRs were grouped with DBSCAN, and TCRdist sequence similarity was added when clustering was performed within HLA-allele-positive subsets. Co-occurrence clustering excluded repertoires with fewer than 30,000 or more than 120,000 public chains, plus five with anomalous nucleotide sharing. The immuneACCESS repertoire file appears here via TCRdb, limited to in-frame rearrangements. These files lack a portion of the clones; in checked studies, under half of the deficit traces to unresolved V genes, and the cause of the others is not known. That table supplies the V and J calls and clone size; D and trimming were determined from the DNA. For this sample there are roughly 130,000 clones; roughly three fifths appear just once. About 1.5% of the sample comes from the top ten.

Sample: PBMCs. The clonotype was recovered from a man aged 18 to 29 in good health and CMV-seronegative. The receptor chain draws on TRBV7-2 and TRBJ1-5, with no D gene named confidently. For the CDR3, the sequence is CASSLEVGAQHF. The sequenced DNA is TGTGCCAGCAGCTTAGAGGTCGGGGCCCAGCATTTT. The CDR3, completed at both ends by the reference TRBV7-2 and TRBJ1-5 genes, gives the full variable domain GAGVSQSPSNKVTEKGKDVELRCDPISGHTALYWYRQSLGQGLEFLIYFQGNSAPDKSGLPSDRFSAERTGGSVSTLTIQRTQQEDSAVYLCASSLEVGAQHFGDGTRLSIL.